These 30 T cell receptor beta chains came from one sample sequenced in a study of cytomegalovirus exposure and HLA in healthy donors (dated 2017 in TCRdb). The library was built by means of the immunoSEQ multiplex PCR assay. The multiplex PCR relied on a mix of 60 forward primers for TCR Vbeta segments and 13 reverse primers for TCR Jbeta segments. Not all clones reach the TCRdb copy of this immuneACCESS table, which keeps in-frame sequences only. Checked studies attribute under half of the gap to unresolved V genes and leave the rest unexplained. The sample table contains some 150,000 clones; only one count was recorded for over 60% of them. Approximately 2.1% of the sample comes from the top ten. Sequencing was carried out using PBMCs. These receptors were taken from a woman aged 45-65 years in good health and CMV-seronegative.

V and J are TRBV28 and TRBJ2-7, with 9 bases matching TRBD1. The J segment lost 1 base and the V segment lost 0 bases, leaving 1 base of the junction unmatched. In germline, CDR1 is MDHEN, CDR2 SYDVKM. The CDR3 runs 15 residues. DNA of the CDR3: TGTGCCAGCAGTTTATGGGGGACAGGGTCCTACGAGCAGTACTTC. Amino acid sequence: CASSLWGTGSYEQYF.

The CDR3 nucleotides are TGTGCCAGCAGTCCCCGACAGGGATTTCAGCCCCAGCATTTT. It is translated as CASSPRQGFQPQHF. The gene calls are TRBV6-5 and TRBJ1-5; 7 bases match TRBD1. CDR3 length equals 14 residues. In germline, CDR1 is MNHEY, CDR2 SVGAGI. V trimming: 5 bases; J trimming: 6 bases; junction bases outside the gene matches: 7.

The chain employs TRBV19 and TRBJ2-6; tentative D call: TRBD2 (5 bases). This CDR3 spans 21 amino acids. From germline, CDR1 is LNHDA and CDR2 SQIVND (reference sequence). With 4 bases removed from V and 0 bases from J, the gap between germline ends came to 25 bases. The CDR3 DNA reads as TGTGCCAGTAGTAAGCCCAACGAGGGTGGGGTATGGAACTCTGGGGCCAACGTCCTGACTTTC. Protein product: CASSKPNEGGVWNSGANVLTF.

This chain links TRBV10-2 with TRBJ2-5, with D uncertain. The CDR3 length is 12 residues. The germline CDR1 and CDR2 sequences are WSHSY and SAAADI. Trimming left V 4 bases short and J 5 bases short, with 8 bases between. The CDR3 sequence is CASSGLLETQYF. The DNA for the CDR3 is TGCGCCAGCAGTGGTCTCTTGGAGACCCAGTACTTC.

V usage is TRBV5-6 and J usage is TRBJ2-7; 7 nucleotides match TRBD1. Germline lookup yields CDR1 SGHDT and CDR2 YYEEEE. The CDR3 is 16 residues long. With 6 bases clipped from V and 3 bases from J, the junction kept 15 bases outside the gene matches. In nucleotides, the CDR3 is TGTGCCAGCACCTTAATGGTCCAGGGGGAAATCTACGAGCAGTACTTC. It is translated as CASTLMVQGEIYEQYF.

This chain uses TRBV9 with TRBJ2-1; TRBD2 agrees at 7 bases. The CDR3 contains 18 residues. The germline CDR1 and CDR2 sequences are SGDLS and YYNGEE. V lost 0 bases and J lost 4; bases outside the gene matches: 13. The CDR3 coding sequence is TGTGCCAGCAGCGTAGCTACGGGGGGACCGAGACTTTACAATGAGCAGTTCTTC. Amino acid sequence: CASSVATGGPRLYNEQFF.

The rearrangement uses TRBV28 and TRBJ1-6; 11 bases agree with TRBD1. With V trimmed by 3 bases and J by 5 bases, 9 bases remained unmatched. Germline CDR1 is MDHEN and CDR2 is SYDVKM. The CDR3 is made up of 18 amino acids. The CDR3 reads CASSFPLGQGGDNSPLHF. The CDR3 nucleotides read TGTGCCAGCAGTTTCCCCCTGGGACAGGGGGGCGATAATTCACCCCTCCACTTT.

The V and J genes are TRBV5-4 and TRBJ2-5; TRBD1 aligns across 9 bases. This CDR3 comprises 15 residues. Germline values: CDR1 SGHNT, CDR2 YYREEE (reference sequence). V trimming: 4 bases; J trimming: 11 bases; junction bases outside the gene matches: 15. The CDR3 is CASSVTGTGRKEQYF. In nucleotides, the CDR3 is TGTGCCAGCAGCGTGACCGGGACAGGGCGTAAGGAGCAGTACTTC. The variable domain in full, completed from reference TRBV5-4 and TRBJ2-5, reads ETGVTQSPTHLIKTRGQQVTLRCSSQSGHNTVSWYQQALGQGPQFIFQYYREEENGRGNFPPRFSGLQFPNYSSELNVNALELDDSALYLCASSVTGTGRKEQYFGPGTRLLVL.

The rearrangement links TRBV11-2 to TRBJ2-3; 8 bases fit TRBD2. The CDR3 consists of 15 residues. Germline CDR1 reads SGHAT; CDR2 reads FQNNGV. V dropped 5 bases and J dropped 1; count of bases not matched to a gene: 5. The CDR3 coding sequence is TGTGCCAGCAGCCGGGGGGGCCCCGGCACAGATACGCAGTATTTT. Protein sequence: CASSRGGPGTDTQYF.

This clone was counted between two and nine times. The DNA of the CDR3 is TGTGCCAGCAGTTACGGGCCTGGAGCTTTCTTT. Its protein product is CASSYGPGAFF. V and J are TRBV6-6 and TRBJ1-1, with unresolved D. In germline, CDR1 is MNHNY, CDR2 SVGAGI (reference sequence). Trimming took 2 bases from V and 10 from J, leaving 8 bases between them. The CDR3 runs to 11 residues.

The chain links TRBV5-4 to TRBJ1-3, with 8 bases fitting TRBD1. The CDR3 contains 20 residues. With V trimmed by 0 bases and J by 3 bases, 17 bases remained unmatched. CDR1 SGHNT and CDR2 YYREEE come from the germline V gene (reference sequence). CDR3: CASSLERGRGRWNSGNTIYF. The CDR3 DNA is TGTGCCAGCAGCTTGGAACGCGGCAGGGGGCGTTGGAATAGTGGAAACACCATATATTTT.

The chain combines TRBV5-1 with TRBJ2-5; 11 bases match TRBD1. CDR1 SGHRS and CDR2 YFSETQ come from the germline V gene. This CDR3 has 17 residues. V shed 4 bases and J 5 bases; nucleotides not matched to a gene: 13. As DNA, the CDR3 is TGCGCCAGCAGCCCGAACCCCGGGACAGGGGGTTCGGAGACCCAGTACTTC. Its protein is CASSPNPGTGGSETQYF.

V and J are TRBV27 and TRBJ1-6; 12 bases agree with TRBD1. Germline V lookup: CDR1 MNHEY, CDR2 SMNVEV (reference sequence). The CDR3 totals 17 residues. V dropped 0 bases and J dropped 8; count of bases not matched to a gene: 5. The CDR3 DNA is TGTGCCAGCAGTTTATCGGGACAGGGGGCGAGAGATTCACCCCTCCACTTT. It encodes CASSLSGQGARDSPLHF.

The V call is TRBV4-2, the J call TRBJ2-3, with 11 positions matching TRBD2. CDR3 size: 16 residues. The V segment lost 4 bases and the J segment 0 bases; nucleotides outside the gene matches: 3. Germline CDR1 LGHNA, CDR2 YNFKEQ. Here the CDR3 reads CASSRGTSGSTDTQYF. CDR3 DNA: TGTGCCAGCAGCCGGGGGACTAGCGGCAGCACAGATACGCAGTATTTT.

V usage is TRBV6-5 and J usage is TRBJ2-3, with a possible D match to TRBD1 (5 bases). Germline V gene data show CDR1 as MNHEY and CDR2 as SVGAGI. V lost 2 bases to trimming and J lost 0 bases, with 9 bases between them. CDR3 size: 15 residues. CDR3 DNA: TGTGCCAGCAGTTACGGTACAGGTAGCACAGATACGCAGTATTTT. It codes for CASSYGTGSTDTQYF.

The sample holds a few counts of this clone. The chain couples TRBV25-1 to TRBJ1-5; weak D call: TRBD1 (5 bases). The CDR3 sequence is 14 residues long. Germline V gives CDR1 MGHDK, CDR2 SYGVNS. The ends were cut back, 2 bases at V and 7 bases at J, with 12 bases in the middle. The CDR3 is CASSEAGPGQPQHF. The CDR3, as DNA: TGTGCCAGCAGTGAAGCGGGGCCCGGGCAGCCCCAGCATTTT.

J is TRBJ2-3 and V is TRBV29-1, with TRBD2 as a possible D gene (6 bases). Trimming pared 3 bases from V and 2 bases from J, leaving 12 bases between. Germline V lookup: CDR1 SQVTM, CDR2 ANQGSEA. This CDR3 has 14 amino acids. The CDR3 is CSVEGGRDTDTQYF. CDR3 nucleotide sequence: TGCAGCGTTGAGGGGGGAAGGGACACAGATACGCAGTATTTT.

This rearrangement joins TRBV2 to TRBJ2-6; tentatively, D is TRBD1 (5 bases). This CDR3 has 16 residues. The germline V gene has CDR1 SNHLY and CDR2 FYNNEI. Between the trimmed V and J ends, which lost 4 bases and 0 bases, there was a span of 10 bases. CDR3: CASSARQISGANVLTF. DNA of the CDR3: TGTGCCAGCAGTGCCCGACAGATCTCTGGGGCCAACGTCCTGACTTTC. Variable domain in full (rest from reference TRBV2 and TRBJ2-6): EPEVTQTPSHQVTQMGQEVILRCVPISNHLYFYWYRQILGQKVEFLVSFYNNEISEKSEIFDDQFSVERPDGSNFTLKIRSTKLEDSAMYFCASSARQISGANVLTFGAGSRLTVL.

The chain joins TRBV5-1 to TRBJ1-4, with D possibly TRBD1 on 6 matching bases. The V end lost 0 bases, the J end lost 3 bases, and 9 bases lay between the germline ends. Per the germline V gene, CDR1 is SGHRS and CDR2 is YFSETQ. The CDR3 spans 15 residues. The CDR3 spells CASSLDGTPNEKLFF. In DNA form, the CDR3 reads TGCGCCAGCAGCTTGGACGGGACACCTAATGAAAAACTGTTTTTT.

CDR3 sequence reads: CASSHTGTSGSRRYNEQFF. The CDR3 DNA is TGTGCCAGCAGCCATACAGGGACTAGCGGCTCGAGGCGTTACAATGAGCAGTTCTTC. V gene TRBV7-2 combines with J gene TRBJ2-1, with 11 bases aligning to TRBD2. The CDR3 covers 19 residues. Unmatched junction bases numbered 16, after V lost 5 bases and J lost 4 bases. Germline V gene data show CDR1 as SGHTA and CDR2 as FQGNSA.

The chain carries TRBV18 and TRBJ2-1; TRBD2 matches 14 bases. The ends lost 2 bases at V and 10 bases at J; junction bases unmatched: 13. Per germline, CDR1 KGHSH and CDR2 LQKENI. The CDR3 has 18 amino acids. This chain's CDR3 is CASSPGRLAGGRWKEQFF. The CDR3 region has the DNA TGTGCCAGCTCACCAGGGAGACTAGCGGGAGGGCGGTGGAAGGAGCAGTTCTTC.

This chain uses TRBV11-2 with TRBJ1-1; 12 bases align to TRBD1. CDR1 is SGHAT, CDR2 FQNNGV, per germline. With 3 bases clipped from V and 4 bases from J, the junction kept 9 bases outside the gene matches. The CDR3 is 17 amino acids. The CDR3 DNA reads as TGTGCCAGCAGCTTCCCAATCCGGGACAGGGGGCTCACTGAAGCTTTCTTT. It is translated as CASSFPIRDRGLTEAFF.

Of note for this clone: Other DNA sequences in the sample encode the same CDR3. This sequence joins TRBV7-2 and TRBJ2-1, with 7 bases matching TRBD1. CDR1 and CDR2 from the germline V gene are SGHTA and FQGNSA. J lost 1 base, V lost 5 bases, and 5 bases had no gene match. The CDR3 sequence is 15 residues long. CDR3 bases: TGTGCCAGCAGCCCGCGGACAGGTTCCTACAATGAGCAGTTCTTC. Encoded protein: CASSPRTGSYNEQFF.

This chain links TRBV27 with TRBJ2-2; 8 positions agree with TRBD1. CDR1 and CDR2 (germline): MNHEY, SMNVEV (reference sequence). Germline trimming cut 3 bases from V and 5 bases from J; bases unmatched to any gene: 5. The CDR3 is 15 amino acids. CDR3 residues: CASSLKTGVTGELFF. In DNA form, the CDR3 reads TGTGCCAGCAGTTTGAAGACAGGGGTTACCGGGGAGCTGTTTTTT.

This clone was counted a few times. The chain combines TRBV30 with TRBJ1-5, with D perhaps matching TRBD1 (5 bases). From germline, CDR1 is GTSNPN and CDR2 SVGIG (reference sequence). CDR3 length: 14 residues. V lost 5 bases and J lost 6, with 17 bases in between. Here the CDR3 DNA reads TGTGCCTGGGGAAAGGGCGGGGGTGGTCAGCCCCAGCATTTT. This encodes CAWGKGGGGQPQHF.

In its sample, this clone was seen once. V and J are TRBV15 and TRBJ1-1, with a tentative D call TRBD1 (6 bases). V lost 5 bases, J lost 1 base, and 20 bases lay in between. Germline V gene sequence: CDR1 LNHNV, CDR2 YYDKDF (reference sequence). CDR3 length: 17 residues. For the CDR3, the DNA is TGTGCCACCAGCCCCCAACGGGGGGCAGGGGAGAACACTGAAGCTTTCTTT. It yields the protein CATSPQRGAGENTEAFF.

The chain couples TRBV5-5 to TRBJ1-1, with D perhaps matching TRBD1 (5 bases). This CDR3 region has 14 residues. V was pared by 4 bases and J by 1 base, with 11 bases between. Germline lookup yields CDR1 SGHKS and CDR2 YYEKEE (reference sequence). CDR3 nucleotide sequence: TGTGCCAGCAGCGTCGACAGACCGAACACTGAAGCTTTCTTT. Protein product: CASSVDRPNTEAFF.

This chain joins TRBV28 and TRBJ2-1; 7 bases are shared with TRBD1. Trimming took 2 bases from V and 6 from J; bases not matched to a gene: 13. CDR1 and CDR2 (germline): MDHEN, SYDVKM. This CDR3 region has 17 residues. The CDR3 loop is CASSLPPDRVPTNEQFF. The CDR3 region has the DNA TGTGCCAGCAGTTTACCCCCCGACAGGGTGCCCACCAATGAGCAGTTCTTC.

The V call is TRBV7-2, the J call TRBJ2-7; 7 positions match TRBD1. From germline, CDR1 is SGHTA and CDR2 FQGNSA. The CDR3 contains 15 residues. The ends lost 3 bases at V and 4 bases at J; junction bases unmatched: 9. In DNA form, the CDR3 reads TGTGCCAGCAGCTTCGAACCCGGGACAGCTTACGAGCAGTACTTC. Its protein product is CASSFEPGTAYEQYF. The variable domain in full, with the rest retrieved from reference TRBV7-2 and TRBJ2-7, is GAGVSQSPSNKVTEKGKDVELRCDPISGHTALYWYRQSLGQGLEFLIYFQGNSAPDKSGLPSDRFSAERTGGSVSTLTIQRTQQEDSAVYLCASSFEPGTAYEQYFGPGTRLTVT.

The chain has TRBV5-6 and TRBJ2-7; unclear D gene. Germline V gives CDR1 SGHDT, CDR2 YYEEEE. V gave up 2 bases and J gave up 0 bases, with 18 bases separating them. The CDR3 has 17 residues. CDR3 in amino acids: CASSFGVGPPSSYEQYF. In DNA form, the CDR3 reads TGTGCCAGCAGCTTTGGTGTGGGCCCCCCGAGCTCCTACGAGCAGTACTTC.